These 2 T cell receptor beta chains were sequenced from one sample in a study of shared clonotypes between healthy human individuals. Libraries were prepared by immunoSEQ multiplex PCR; TCRdb keeps only in-frame clonotypes and omits some of them. The table lists under 600,000 clones, approximately 97% of them singletons, with about 0.057% in the top ten. Sequenced material: naive CD4+ T cells sorted from blood. Subset given: CD45RA+ positively selected. The receptor set was obtained from a woman aged 25 to 39 in good health.

V usage is TRBV28 and J usage is TRBJ1-3, with no clear D. Germline V gene lookup returns CDR1 MDHEN and CDR2 SYDVKM. The V gene lost 6 bases and the J gene lost 0 bases, with 9 bases spanning the gap. The CDR3 contains 14 residues. The CDR3 DNA is TGTGCCAGCAGGGCCTCCGGCTCTGGAAACACCATATATTTT. This gives the protein CASRASGSGNTIYF.

This clone was counted once. The chain links TRBV5-1 to TRBJ2-1, with 8 nucleotides matching TRBD2. This CDR3 has 14 residues. Losses at the gene ends were 4 bases for V and 5 bases for J; bases not matched to a gene: 5. The germline gives CDR1 SGHRS, CDR2 YFSETQ. The CDR3 DNA is TGCGCCAGCAGCGTTAGCGGGGAGCACAATGAGCAGTTCTTC. Its translation: CASSVSGEHNEQFF.